Listed below are T cell receptor beta chains from one sample, sequenced in a study of cytomegalovirus exposure and HLA in healthy donors. Only in-frame clones appear in the TCRdb table, and some are missing; sequencing was by immunoSEQ multiplex PCR. Of around 150,000 clones in the sample, nearly 80% were seen once. Sequences were obtained from PBMCs. These receptors all stem from a woman in her forties or fifties in good health and CMV-seropositive. The CDR3 runs from the conserved cysteine through the conserved F or W. D genes are given only for firm matches. A row's size may be missing; if present it is once, few, many or a size class.

>TRBD1|TRBV10-3|TRBJ1-2|-
CAISESPSGQGSFGTF
TGTGCCATCAGTGAGTCTCCCTCGGGACAGGGCTCCTTCGGGACCTTC
>-|TRBV11-2|TRBJ1-6|few
CASSLAWRKVSPLHF
TGTGCCAGCAGCTTAGCGTGGAGGAAGGTTTCACCCCTCCACTTT
>TRBD1|TRBV18|TRBJ1-1|-
CASSPGTEGGSAFF
TGTGCCAGCTCCCCGGGGACAGAAGGTGGTTCGGCTTTCTTT
>-|TRBV2|TRBJ1-5|-
CASREQGGQHF
TGTGCCAGCAGGGAGCAGGGTGGCCAGCATTTT
>TRBD1|TRBV6-1|TRBJ1-2|-
CASSEAGQPGYTF
TGTGCCAGCAGTGAAGCGGGACAGCCTGGCTACACCTTC
>TRBD1|TRBV12-5|TRBJ1-4|-
CASGLDRGKLFF
TGTGCTAGTGGACTGGACAGGGGAAAACTGTTTTTT
>TRBD1|TRBV5-8|TRBJ1-4|few
CASSLVGTDNEKLFF
TGTGCCAGCAGCTTGGTTGGGACAGACAATGAAAAACTGTTTTTT
>-|TRBV19|TRBJ2-7|once
CASSISPGGSQYF
TGTGCCAGTAGTATCAGTCCAGGGGGGTCACAGTACTTC
>-|TRBV27|TRBJ1-1|few
CASRLGARMNTEAFF
TGTGCCAGCAGATTGGGAGCCCGAATGAACACTGAAGCTTTCTTT
>-|TRBV27|TRBJ2-3|-
CASSPRRGGVDTQYF
TGTGCCAGCAGTCCCAGAAGGGGGGGGGTGGATACGCAGTATTTT
>-|TRBV4-1|TRBJ2-7|-
CASSQALYSEYEQYF
TGCGCCAGCAGCCAAGCACTGTACAGTGAATACGAGCAGTACTTC
>-|TRBV19|TRBJ1-5|-
CASSMRRGGMSNQPQHF
TGTGCCAGTAGTATGCGAAGGGGGGGTATGAGCAATCAGCCCCAGCATTTT
>-|TRBV19|TRBJ1-6|-
CATSGTSYNSPLHF
TGTGCCACTTCCGGGACATCTTATAATTCACCCCTCCACTTT
>-|TRBV2|TRBJ1-2|-
CASRTGMSGYTF
TGTGCCAGCAGGACAGGAATGTCAGGCTACACCTTC
>TRBD1|TRBV4-3|TRBJ2-6|-
CASSQEGQGDSGANVLTF
TGCGCCAGCAGCCAAGAGGGACAGGGAGACTCTGGGGCCAACGTCCTGACTTTC
>TRBD1|TRBV30|TRBJ1-2|-
CAWSVKGARGYTF
TGTGCCTGGAGTGTAAAGGGGGCTAGAGGCTACACCTTC
>TRBD1|TRBV4-2|TRBJ2-7|-
CASSVETGQGNHEQYF
TGTGCCAGCAGCGTTGAGACGGGACAGGGTAACCACGAGCAGTACTTC
>TRBD1|TRBV2|TRBJ1-2|-
CASSARQGRRDGYTF
TGTGCCAGCAGTGCCAGACAGGGAAGAAGGGATGGCTACACCTTC
>-|TRBV28|TRBJ1-3|-
CASSRGLLRAGGNTIYF
TGTGCCAGCAGTAGAGGACTCCTCCGTGCCGGTGGAAACACCATATATTTT
>-|TRBV7-2|TRBJ1-5|-
CASSLKDRGPQHF
TGTGCCAGCAGCTTAAAGGATCGAGGGCCCCAGCATTTT
>TRBD2|TRBV7-9|TRBJ2-2|-
CASSPSGRAAGELFF
TGTGCCAGCAGCCCTAGCGGGAGGGCGGCCGGGGAGCTGTTTTTT
>TRBD2|TRBV5-5|TRBJ2-7|-
CASSFQLAGGPRSYEQYF
TGTGCCAGCAGCTTCCAACTAGCGGGAGGGCCCCGCTCCTACGAGCAGTACTTC
>TRBD2|TRBV11-2|TRBJ2-1|-
CASSLRLGTTFFNEQFF
TGTGCCAGCAGCTTACGACTCGGGACTACATTTTTCAATGAGCAGTTCTTC
>-|TRBV6-5|TRBJ2-7|-
CASRLPGPDDEQYF
TGTGCCAGCAGACTCCCAGGTCCGGATGACGAGCAGTACTTC
>-|TRBV5-4|TRBJ2-7|-
CASSTGAGGRREQYF
TGTGCCAGCAGCACGGGGGCAGGGGGGAGGCGCGAGCAGTACTTC
>TRBD1|TRBV4-1|TRBJ2-7|-
CASSQVQGAGYEQYF
TGCGCCAGCAGCCAAGTGCAGGGGGCGGGCTACGAGCAGTACTTC
>-|TRBV2|TRBJ2-7|-
CASSSQANSYEQYF
TGTGCCAGCAGTTCCCAGGCGAACTCCTACGAGCAGTACTTC
>-|TRBV27|TRBJ1-1|-
CASSLSRGWLGENTEAFF
TGTGCCAGCAGTTTATCCCGGGGGTGGCTGGGGGAAAACACTGAAGCTTTCTTT
>-|TRBV6-6|TRBJ1-5|-
CASSYSGVQPQHF
TGTGCCAGCAGTTACTCCGGGGTGCAGCCCCAGCATTTT
>TRBD2|TRBV6-1|TRBJ2-1|-
CASWAGSGGNNEQFF
TGTGCCAGCTGGGCCGGTAGCGGGGGGAACAATGAGCAGTTCTTC
>-|TRBV9|TRBJ2-7|-
CASSVGASFYEQYF
TGTGCCAGCAGCGTAGGTGCTAGTTTCTACGAGCAGTACTTC